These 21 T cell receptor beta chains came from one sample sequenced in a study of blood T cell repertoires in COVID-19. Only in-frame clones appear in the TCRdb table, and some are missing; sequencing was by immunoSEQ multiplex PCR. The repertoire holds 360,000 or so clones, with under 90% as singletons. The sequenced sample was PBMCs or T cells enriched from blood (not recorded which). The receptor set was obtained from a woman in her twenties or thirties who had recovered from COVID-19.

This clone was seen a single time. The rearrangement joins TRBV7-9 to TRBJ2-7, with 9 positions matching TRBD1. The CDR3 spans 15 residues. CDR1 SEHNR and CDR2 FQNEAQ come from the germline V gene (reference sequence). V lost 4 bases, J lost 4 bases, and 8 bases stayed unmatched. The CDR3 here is CASSSIQGALYEQYF. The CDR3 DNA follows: TGTGCCAGCAGCTCGATACAGGGGGCTTTATACGAGCAGTACTTC.

The CDR3 nucleotides are TGTGCCATCAGTGACTTGGACAGGTTGGCTGGAAACACCATATATTTT. Protein product: CAISDLDRLAGNTIYF. The chain employs TRBV10-3 and TRBJ1-3; 7 bases are shared with TRBD1. V lost 3 bases, J lost 2 bases, and 7 bases stayed unmatched. The CDR3 extends over 16 amino acids. Germline CDR1 ENHRY, CDR2 SYGVKD.

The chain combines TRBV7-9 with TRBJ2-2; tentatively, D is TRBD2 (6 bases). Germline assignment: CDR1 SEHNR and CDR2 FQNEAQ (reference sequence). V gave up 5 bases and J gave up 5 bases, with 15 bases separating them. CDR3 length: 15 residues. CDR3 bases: TGTGCCAGCAGCGCCGTCCGGGGAGGTACCGGGGAGCTGTTTTTT. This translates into CASSAVRGGTGELFF.

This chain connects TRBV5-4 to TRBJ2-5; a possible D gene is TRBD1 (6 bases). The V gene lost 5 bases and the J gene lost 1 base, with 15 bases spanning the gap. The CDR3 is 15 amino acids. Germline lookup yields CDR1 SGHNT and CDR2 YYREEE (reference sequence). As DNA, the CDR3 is TGTGCCAGCAGGGCCGGGACAACCCTCCAAGAGACCCAGTACTTC. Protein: CASRAGTTLQETQYF.

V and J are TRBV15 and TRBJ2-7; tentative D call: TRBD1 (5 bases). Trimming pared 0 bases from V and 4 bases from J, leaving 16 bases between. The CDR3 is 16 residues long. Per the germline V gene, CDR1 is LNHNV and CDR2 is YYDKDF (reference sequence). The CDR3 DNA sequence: TGTGCCACCAGCAGAGATCCAGGGCCATCTGGGTACGAGCAGTACTTC. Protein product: CATSRDPGPSGYEQYF.

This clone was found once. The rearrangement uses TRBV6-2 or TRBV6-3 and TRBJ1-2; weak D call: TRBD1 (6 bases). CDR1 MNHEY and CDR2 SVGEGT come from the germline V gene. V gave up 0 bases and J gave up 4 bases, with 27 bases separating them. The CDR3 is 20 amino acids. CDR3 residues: CASSYSSFEGVLVRPYGYTF. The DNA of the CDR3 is TGTGCCAGCAGTTACTCTTCATTCGAGGGGGTCCTAGTGAGACCCTATGGCTACACCTTC.

The CDR3 loop is CAWSVPGVGTEAFF. In DNA, the CDR3 is TGTGCCTGGAGTGTACCAGGGGTGGGCACTGAAGCTTTCTTT. The rearrangement links TRBV30 to TRBJ1-1, with a weak D call TRBD1 (6 bases). This CDR3 comprises 14 residues. The V and J ends lost 0 bases and 4 bases respectively, with 12 bases between them. From germline, CDR1 is GTSNPN and CDR2 SVGIG (reference sequence).

CDR3 sequence (DNA): TGTGCCAGCTTCCCTGCGGGGAGACGCCTGAACACTGAAGCTTTCTTT. Protein sequence: CASFPAGRRLNTEAFF. The chain recombines TRBV28 with TRBJ1-1; D ambiguous. The CDR3 is made up of 16 amino acids. V dropped 8 bases and J dropped 0 bases, with 19 bases sitting between them. The germline V gene encodes CDR1 MDHEN and CDR2 SYDVKM.

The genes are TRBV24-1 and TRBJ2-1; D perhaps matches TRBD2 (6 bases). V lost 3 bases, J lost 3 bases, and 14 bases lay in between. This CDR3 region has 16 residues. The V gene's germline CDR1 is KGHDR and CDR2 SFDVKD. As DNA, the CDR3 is TGTGCCACCAGTGATGCGGGGCAGGGCGACTACAATGAGCAGTTCTTC. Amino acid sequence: CATSDAGQGDYNEQFF.

DNA of the CDR3: TGCGCCAGCAGCAGGGACGTCACAGGGGGCAACTACAATGAGCAGTTCTTC. Its translation is CASSRDVTGGNYNEQFF. The rearrangement uses TRBV5-1 and TRBJ2-1; TRBD1 aligns across 9 bases. Germline loops: CDR1 SGHRS, CDR2 YFSETQ. The V segment lost 4 bases and the J segment 3 bases; nucleotides outside the gene matches: 11. The CDR3 spans 17 residues.

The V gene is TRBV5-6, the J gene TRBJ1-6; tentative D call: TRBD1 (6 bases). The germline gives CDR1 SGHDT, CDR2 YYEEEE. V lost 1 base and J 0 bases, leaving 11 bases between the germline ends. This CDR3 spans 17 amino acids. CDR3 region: CASSLYRVPSYNSPLHF. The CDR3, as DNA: TGTGCCAGCAGCTTGTACAGGGTCCCCTCCTATAATTCACCCCTCCACTTT. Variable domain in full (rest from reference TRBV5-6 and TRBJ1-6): DAGVTQSPTHLIKTRGQQVTLRCSPKSGHDTVSWYQQALGQGPQFIFQYYEEEERQRGNFPDRFSGHQFPNYSSELNVNALLLGDSALYLCASSLYRVPSYNSPLHFGNGTRLTVT.

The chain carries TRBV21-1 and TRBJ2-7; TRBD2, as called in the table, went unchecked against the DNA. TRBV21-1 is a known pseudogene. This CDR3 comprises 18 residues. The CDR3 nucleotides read TGTGCCAGCAGCCCTCAAAGGGGGGGGACAAAGGAATTTTACGAGCAGTACTTC. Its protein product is CASSPQRGGTKEFYEQYF.

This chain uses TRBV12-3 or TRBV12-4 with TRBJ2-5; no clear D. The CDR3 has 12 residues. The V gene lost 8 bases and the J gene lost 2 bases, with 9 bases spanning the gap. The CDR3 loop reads CASSVRQETQYF. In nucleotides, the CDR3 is TGTGCCAGCTCGGTGAGACAAGAGACCCAGTACTTC.

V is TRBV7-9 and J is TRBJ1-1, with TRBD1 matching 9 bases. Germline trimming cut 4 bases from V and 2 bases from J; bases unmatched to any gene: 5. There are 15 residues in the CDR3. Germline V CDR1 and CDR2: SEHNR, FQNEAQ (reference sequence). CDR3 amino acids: CASSSLDRGNTEAFF. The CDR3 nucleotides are TGTGCCAGCAGCTCCCTGGACAGGGGAAACACTGAAGCTTTCTTT.

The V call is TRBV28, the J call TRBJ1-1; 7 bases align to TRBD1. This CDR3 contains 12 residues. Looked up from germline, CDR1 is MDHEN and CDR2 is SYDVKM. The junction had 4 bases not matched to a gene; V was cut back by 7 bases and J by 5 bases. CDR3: CASKGGRTEAFF. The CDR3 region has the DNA TGTGCCAGCAAAGGGGGCAGGACTGAAGCTTTCTTT.

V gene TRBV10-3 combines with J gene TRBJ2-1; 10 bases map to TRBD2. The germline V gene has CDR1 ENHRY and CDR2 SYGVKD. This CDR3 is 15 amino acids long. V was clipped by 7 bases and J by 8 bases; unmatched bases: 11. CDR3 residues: CAIMRAGGPADEQFF. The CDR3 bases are TGTGCCATCATGCGAGCGGGAGGGCCCGCGGATGAGCAGTTCTTC.

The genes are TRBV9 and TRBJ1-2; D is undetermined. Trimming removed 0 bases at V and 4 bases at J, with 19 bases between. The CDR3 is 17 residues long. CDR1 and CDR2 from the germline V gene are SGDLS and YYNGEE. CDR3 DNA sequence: TGTGCCAGCAGCGTAGGTTGGCCAAACAGTCCCATCTATGGCTACACCTTC. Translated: CASSVGWPNSPIYGYTF.

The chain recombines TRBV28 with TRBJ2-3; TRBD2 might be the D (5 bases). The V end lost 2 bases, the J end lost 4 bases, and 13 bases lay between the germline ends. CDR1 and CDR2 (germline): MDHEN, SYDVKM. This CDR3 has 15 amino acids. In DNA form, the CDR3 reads TGTGCCAGCAGTTTAGTACTAGGGAGTCCAGATACGCAGTATTTT. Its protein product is CASSLVLGSPDTQYF.

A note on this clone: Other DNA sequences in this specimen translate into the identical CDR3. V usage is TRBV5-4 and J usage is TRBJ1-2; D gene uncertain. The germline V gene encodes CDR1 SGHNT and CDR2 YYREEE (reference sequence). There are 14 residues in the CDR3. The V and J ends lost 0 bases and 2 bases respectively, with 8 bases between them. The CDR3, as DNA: TGTGCCAGCAGCTTGGGCGGATCAAACTATGGCTACACCTTC. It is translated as CASSLGGSNYGYTF.

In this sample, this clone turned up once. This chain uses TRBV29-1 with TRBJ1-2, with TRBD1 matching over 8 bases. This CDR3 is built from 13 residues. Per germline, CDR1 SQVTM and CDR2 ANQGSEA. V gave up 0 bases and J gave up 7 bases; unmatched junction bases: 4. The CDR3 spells CSVEEQGARGYTF. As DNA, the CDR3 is TGCAGCGTTGAAGAGCAGGGGGCCCGTGGCTACACCTTC.

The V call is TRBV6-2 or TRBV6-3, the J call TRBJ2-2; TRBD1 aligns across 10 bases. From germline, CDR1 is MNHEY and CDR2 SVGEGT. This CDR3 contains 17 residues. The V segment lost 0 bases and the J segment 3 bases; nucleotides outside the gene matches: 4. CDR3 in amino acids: CASSYSTGQGHTGELFF. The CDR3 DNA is TGTGCCAGCAGTTACTCGACGGGACAGGGGCACACCGGGGAGCTGTTTTTT.